This T cell receptor (beta chain) originates from a study of blood T cells in healthy people across ages. The study, taken as a whole, reports: Across the age range, TCR beta diversity per million T cells fell in a roughly linear way.

Sample-barcoded 5' priming and a J-beta primer mix drove a second PCR of 7 to 11 cycles. The study obtained at least 3 million CDR3-containing paired-end reads from every sample. In TCRdb, the 5' RACE reads were re-called with MiXCR into one record per CDR3 protein. The sample carries hundreds of thousands of distinct CDR3 sequences, approximately 31% recorded once. A word on this clonotype: Antigen: not known.

Germline CDR1 and CDR2: MNHEY and SVGAGI. There are 13 residues in the CDR3. V lost 3 bases to trimming and J lost 1 base, with 4 bases between them. Peripheral blood, around 10 milliliters per donor, was collected. Extraction yielded at least 5 micrograms of total RNA per sample. Source material: blood. The chain employs TRBV6-5 and TRBJ2-4; D is unclear. The receptor's source is an elderly woman in good health. The CDR3 sequence is CASSYGAKNIQYF. The CDR3 coding sequence is TGTGCCAGCAGTTATGGGGCCAAAAACATTCAGTACTTC.